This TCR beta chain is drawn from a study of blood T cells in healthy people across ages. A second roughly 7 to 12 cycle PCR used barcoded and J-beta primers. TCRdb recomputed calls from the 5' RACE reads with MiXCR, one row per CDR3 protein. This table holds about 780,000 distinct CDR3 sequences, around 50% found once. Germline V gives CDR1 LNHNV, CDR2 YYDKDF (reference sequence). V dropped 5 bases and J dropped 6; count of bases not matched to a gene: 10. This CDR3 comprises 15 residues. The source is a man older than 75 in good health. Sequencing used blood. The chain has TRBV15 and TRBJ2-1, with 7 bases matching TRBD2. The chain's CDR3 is CATSASGLLGNEQFF. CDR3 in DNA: TGTGCCACCAGCGCTAGCGGATTGTTGGGCAATGAGCAGTTCTTC.